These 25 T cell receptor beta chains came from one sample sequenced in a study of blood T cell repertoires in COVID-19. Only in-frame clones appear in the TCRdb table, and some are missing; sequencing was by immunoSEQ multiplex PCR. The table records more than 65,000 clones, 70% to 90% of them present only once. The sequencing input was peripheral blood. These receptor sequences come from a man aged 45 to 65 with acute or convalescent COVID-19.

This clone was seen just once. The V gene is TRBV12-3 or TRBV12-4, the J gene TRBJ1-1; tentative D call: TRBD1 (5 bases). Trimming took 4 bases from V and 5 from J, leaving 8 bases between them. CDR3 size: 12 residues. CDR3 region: CASSWGRTEAFF. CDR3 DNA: TGTGCCAGCAGTTGGGGGAGGACTGAAGCTTTCTTT.

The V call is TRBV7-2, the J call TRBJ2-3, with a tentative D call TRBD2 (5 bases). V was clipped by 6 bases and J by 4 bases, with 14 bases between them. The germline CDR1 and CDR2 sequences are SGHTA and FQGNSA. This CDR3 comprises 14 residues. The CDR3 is CASSPGFRADTQYF. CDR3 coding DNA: TGTGCCAGCAGTCCGGGATTTCGGGCAGATACGCAGTATTTT. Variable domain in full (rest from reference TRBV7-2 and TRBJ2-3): GAGVSQSPSNKVTEKGKDVELRCDPISGHTALYWYRQSLGQGLEFLIYFQGNSAPDKSGLPSDRFSAERTGGSVSTLTIQRTQQEDSAVYLCASSPGFRADTQYFGPGTRLTVL.

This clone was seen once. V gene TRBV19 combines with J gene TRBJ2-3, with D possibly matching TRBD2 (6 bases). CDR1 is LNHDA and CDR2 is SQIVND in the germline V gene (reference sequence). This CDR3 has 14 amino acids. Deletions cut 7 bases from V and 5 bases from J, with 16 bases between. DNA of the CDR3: TGTGCCAGTACCCCCGGAGGGGAAGTAGATACGCAGTATTTT. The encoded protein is CASTPGGEVDTQYF.

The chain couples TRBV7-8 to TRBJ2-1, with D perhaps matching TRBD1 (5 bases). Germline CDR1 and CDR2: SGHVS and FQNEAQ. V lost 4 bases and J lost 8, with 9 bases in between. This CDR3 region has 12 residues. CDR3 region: CASSSTGYEQFF. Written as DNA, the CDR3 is TGTGCCAGCAGCTCTACAGGTTATGAGCAGTTCTTC.

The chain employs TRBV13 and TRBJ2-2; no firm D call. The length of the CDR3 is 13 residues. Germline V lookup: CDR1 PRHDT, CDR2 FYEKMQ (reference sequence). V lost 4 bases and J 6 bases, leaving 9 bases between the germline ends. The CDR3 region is CASSSRLSGELFF. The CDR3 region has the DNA TGTGCCAGCAGCTCGAGGCTCTCCGGGGAGCTGTTTTTT.

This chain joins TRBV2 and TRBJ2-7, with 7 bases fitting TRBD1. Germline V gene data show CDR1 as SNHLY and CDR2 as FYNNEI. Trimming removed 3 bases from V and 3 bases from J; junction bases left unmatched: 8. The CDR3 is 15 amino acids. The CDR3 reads CASSDPRQGVYEQYF. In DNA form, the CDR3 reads TGTGCCAGCAGTGACCCCCGGCAGGGGGTCTACGAGCAGTACTTC.

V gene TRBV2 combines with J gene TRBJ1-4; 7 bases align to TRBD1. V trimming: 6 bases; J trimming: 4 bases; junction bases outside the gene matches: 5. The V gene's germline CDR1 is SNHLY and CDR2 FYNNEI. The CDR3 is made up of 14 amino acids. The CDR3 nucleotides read TGTGCCAGCAGGCCGGGACAGCTTAATGAAAAACTGTTTTTT. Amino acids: CASRPGQLNEKLFF.

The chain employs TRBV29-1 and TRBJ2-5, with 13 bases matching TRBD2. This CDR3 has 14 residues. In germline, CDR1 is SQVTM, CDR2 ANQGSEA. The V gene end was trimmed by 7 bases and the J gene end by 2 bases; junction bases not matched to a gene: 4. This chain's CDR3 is CSGRLAGGQETQYF. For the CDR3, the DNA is TGCAGCGGGAGACTAGCGGGGGGACAAGAGACCCAGTACTTC.

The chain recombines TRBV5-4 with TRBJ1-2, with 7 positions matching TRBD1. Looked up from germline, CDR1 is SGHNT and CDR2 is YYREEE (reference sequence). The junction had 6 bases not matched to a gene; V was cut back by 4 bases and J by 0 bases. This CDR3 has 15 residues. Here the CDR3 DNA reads TGTGCCAGCAGCACGGGACAGCCAACTAACTATGGCTACACCTTC. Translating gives CASSTGQPTNYGYTF.

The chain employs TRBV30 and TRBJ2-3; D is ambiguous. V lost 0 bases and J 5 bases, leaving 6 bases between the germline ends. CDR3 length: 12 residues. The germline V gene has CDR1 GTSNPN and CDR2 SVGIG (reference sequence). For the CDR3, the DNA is TGTGCCTGGAGTGTACTTCGAGATACGCAGTATTTT. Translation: CAWSVLRDTQYF.

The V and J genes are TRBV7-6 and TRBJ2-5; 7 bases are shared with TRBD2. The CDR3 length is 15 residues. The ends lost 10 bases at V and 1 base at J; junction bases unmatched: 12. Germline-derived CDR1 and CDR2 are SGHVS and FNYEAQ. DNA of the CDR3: TGTGCCACCTCACCATATGCGGGGGTCCAAGAGACCCAGTACTTC. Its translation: CATSPYAGVQETQYF.

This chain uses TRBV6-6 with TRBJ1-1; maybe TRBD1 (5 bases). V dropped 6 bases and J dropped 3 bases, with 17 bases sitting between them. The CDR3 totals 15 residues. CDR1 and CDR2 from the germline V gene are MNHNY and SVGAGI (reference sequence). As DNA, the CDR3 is TGTGCCAGCAGCTACCTCCCCGGGGGGGACACTGAAGCTTTCTTT. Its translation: CASSYLPGGDTEAFF.

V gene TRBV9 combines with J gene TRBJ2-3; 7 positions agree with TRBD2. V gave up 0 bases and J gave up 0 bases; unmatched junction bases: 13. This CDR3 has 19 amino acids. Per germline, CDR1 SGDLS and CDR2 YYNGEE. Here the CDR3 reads CASSVGASGFLTSTDTQYF. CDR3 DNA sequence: TGTGCCAGCAGCGTAGGGGCTAGCGGATTTCTAACTAGCACAGATACGCAGTATTTT.

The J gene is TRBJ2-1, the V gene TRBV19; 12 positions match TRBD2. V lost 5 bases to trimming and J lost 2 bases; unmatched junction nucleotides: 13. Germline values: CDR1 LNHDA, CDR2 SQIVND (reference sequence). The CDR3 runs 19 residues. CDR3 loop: CASSPQGLAGGAPYNEQFF. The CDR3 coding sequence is TGTGCCAGTAGTCCCCAGGGACTAGCGGGCGGTGCACCCTACAATGAGCAGTTCTTC.

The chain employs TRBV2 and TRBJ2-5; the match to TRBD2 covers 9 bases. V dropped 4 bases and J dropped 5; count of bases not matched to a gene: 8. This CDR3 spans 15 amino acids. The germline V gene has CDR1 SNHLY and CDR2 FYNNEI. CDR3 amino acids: CASSAGGGAQETQYF. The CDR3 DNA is TGTGCCAGCAGTGCAGGCGGGGGGGCCCAGGAGACCCAGTACTTC. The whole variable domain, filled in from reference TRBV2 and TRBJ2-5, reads EPEVTQTPSHQVTQMGQEVILRCVPISNHLYFYWYRQILGQKVEFLVSFYNNEISEKSEIFDDQFSVERPDGSNFTLKIRSTKLEDSAMYFCASSAGGGAQETQYFGPGTRLLVL.

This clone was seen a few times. The CDR3 reads CASSYSLGQPNSPLHF. CDR3 sequence (DNA): TGTGCCAGCAGTTACTCCCTAGGACAACCGAATTCACCCCTCCACTTT. This chain uses TRBV6-2 or TRBV6-3 with TRBJ1-6, with D tentatively TRBD1 (5 bases). The length of the CDR3 is 16 residues. Germline V CDR1 and CDR2: MNHEY, SVGEGT. The V and J ends lost 0 bases and 7 bases respectively, with 13 bases between them.

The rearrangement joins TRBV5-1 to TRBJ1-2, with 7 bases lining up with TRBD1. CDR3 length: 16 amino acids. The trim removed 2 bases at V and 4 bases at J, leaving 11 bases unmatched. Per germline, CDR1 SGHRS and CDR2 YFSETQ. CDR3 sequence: CASSLAQAGDSYGYTF. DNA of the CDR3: TGCGCCAGCAGCTTAGCTCAGGCAGGGGACAGCTATGGCTACACCTTC.

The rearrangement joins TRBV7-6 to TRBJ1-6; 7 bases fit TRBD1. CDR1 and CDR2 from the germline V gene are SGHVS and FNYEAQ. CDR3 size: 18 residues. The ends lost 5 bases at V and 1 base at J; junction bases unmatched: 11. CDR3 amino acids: CASSMQPGGGSYNSPLHF. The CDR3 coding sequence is TGTGCCAGCAGCATGCAACCAGGGGGTGGGTCCTATAATTCACCCCTCCACTTT. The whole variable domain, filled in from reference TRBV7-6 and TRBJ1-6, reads GAGVSQSPRYKVTKRGQDVALRCDPISGHVSLYWYRQALGQGPEFLTYFNYEAQQDKSGLPNDRFSAERPEGSISTLTIQRTEQRDSAMYRCASSMQPGGGSYNSPLHFGNGTRLTVT.

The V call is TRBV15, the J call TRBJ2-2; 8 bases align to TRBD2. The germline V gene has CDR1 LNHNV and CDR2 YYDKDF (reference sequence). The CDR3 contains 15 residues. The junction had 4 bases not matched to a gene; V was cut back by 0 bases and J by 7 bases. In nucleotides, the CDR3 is TGTGCCACCAGCAGAGAAATAGCGGGGTACGGGGAGCTGTTTTTT. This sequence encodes CATSREIAGYGELFF.

The CDR3 DNA reads TGTGCCAGCAGTGCTGTGGGGAAGGGGCAGCCCCAGCATTTT. Encoded protein: CASSAVGKGQPQHF. The chain is built from TRBV2 and TRBJ1-5; TRBD1 is a possible D gene (5 bases). V was clipped by 4 bases and J by 7 bases, with 14 bases between them. The length of the CDR3 is 14 residues. Germline values: CDR1 SNHLY, CDR2 FYNNEI.

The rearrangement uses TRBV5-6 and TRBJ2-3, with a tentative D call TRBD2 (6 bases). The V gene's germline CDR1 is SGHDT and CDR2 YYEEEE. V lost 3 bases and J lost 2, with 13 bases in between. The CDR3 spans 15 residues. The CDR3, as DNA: TGTGCCAGCAGCTCGCCGGGACTCCCCACAGATACGCAGTATTTT. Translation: CASSSPGLPTDTQYF.

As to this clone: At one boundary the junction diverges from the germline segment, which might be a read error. CDR3 region: CASRFSGGEGETQYF. The CDR3 nucleotides are TGCGCCAGCCGCTTTAGCGGGGGGGAAGGGGAGACCCAGTACTTC. The rearrangement joins TRBV5-1 to TRBJ2-5; the match to TRBD2 covers 11 bases. The CDR3 is 15 amino acids. CDR1 and CDR2 from the germline V gene are SGHRS and YFSETQ.

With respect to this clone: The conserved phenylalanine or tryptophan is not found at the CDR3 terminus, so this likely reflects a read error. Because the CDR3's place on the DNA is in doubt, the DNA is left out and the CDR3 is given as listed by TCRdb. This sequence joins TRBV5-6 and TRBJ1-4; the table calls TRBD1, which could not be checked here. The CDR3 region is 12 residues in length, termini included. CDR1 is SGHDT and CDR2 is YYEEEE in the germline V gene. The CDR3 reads CASSRGQGPSAC.

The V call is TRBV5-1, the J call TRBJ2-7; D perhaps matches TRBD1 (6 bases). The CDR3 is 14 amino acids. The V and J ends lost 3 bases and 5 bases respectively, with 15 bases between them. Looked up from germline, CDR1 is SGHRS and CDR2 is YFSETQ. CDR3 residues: CASSSLQGADEQYF. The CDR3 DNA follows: TGCGCCAGCAGCTCATTACAGGGCGCCGACGAGCAGTACTTC.

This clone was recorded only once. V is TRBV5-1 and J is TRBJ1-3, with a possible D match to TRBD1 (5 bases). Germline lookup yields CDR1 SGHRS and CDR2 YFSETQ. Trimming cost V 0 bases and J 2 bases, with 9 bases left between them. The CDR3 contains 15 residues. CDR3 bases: TGCGCCAGCAGCTTGGAGGGGCGGCCTGGAAACACCATATATTTT. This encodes CASSLEGRPGNTIYF.